This TCR beta chain emerged from a study of T cells in Graves' hyperthyroidism and ophthalmopathy. About the study: Once the initial diagnosis was made, peripheral blood was obtained before any treatment. General observations from the study: Most clonotypes that expanded in the thyroid above 0.001 also showed up in blood.

Points on this clonotype: Its antigen remains unidentified.

Amplified TCR beta CDR3 regions came from RNA transcripts. With the HTBI primer set, the TCR CDR3 went through a first round of RT-PCR. TCRdb recomputed calls from the multiplex PCR reads with MiXCR, one row per CDR3 protein. Of more than 550,000 distinct CDR3 sequences in the sample, around a sixth are singletons; the top ten hold over 15%. Lactation, pregnancy, other autoimmune disease or uncontrolled infection led to exclusion of patients. Specimen: blood. This receptor was taken from a woman in her 50s with Graves' hyperthyroidism that later progressed to Graves' ophthalmopathy.

The CDR3 nucleotides are TGCAGCGCCGACTCTGGAAACACCATATATTTT. It encodes CSADSGNTIYF. V is TRBV29-1 and J is TRBJ1-3; the D is unclear. V lost 7 bases to trimming and J lost 0 bases, with 4 bases between them. CDR1 and CDR2 from the germline V gene are SQVTM and ANQGSEA. The CDR3 consists of 11 residues.